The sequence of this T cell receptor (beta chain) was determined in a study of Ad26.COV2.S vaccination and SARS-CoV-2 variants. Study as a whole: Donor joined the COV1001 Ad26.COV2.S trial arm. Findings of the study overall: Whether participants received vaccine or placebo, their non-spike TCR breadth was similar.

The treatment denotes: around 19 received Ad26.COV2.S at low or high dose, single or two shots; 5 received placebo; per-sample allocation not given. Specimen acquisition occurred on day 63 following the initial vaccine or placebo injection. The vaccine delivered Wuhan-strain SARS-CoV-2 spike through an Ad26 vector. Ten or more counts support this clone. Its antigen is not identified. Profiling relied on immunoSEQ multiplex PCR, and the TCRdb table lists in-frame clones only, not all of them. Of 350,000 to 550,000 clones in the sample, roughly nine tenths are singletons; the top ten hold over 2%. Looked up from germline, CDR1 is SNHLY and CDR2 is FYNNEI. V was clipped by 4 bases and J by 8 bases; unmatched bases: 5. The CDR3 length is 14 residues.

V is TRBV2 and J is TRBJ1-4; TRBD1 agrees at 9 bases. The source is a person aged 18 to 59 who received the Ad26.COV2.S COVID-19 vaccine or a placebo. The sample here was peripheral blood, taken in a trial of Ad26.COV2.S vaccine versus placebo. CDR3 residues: CASSGQGGREKLFF. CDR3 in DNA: TGTGCCAGCAGTGGACAGGGGGGGCGGGAAAAACTGTTTTTT.